This TCR beta chain comes out of a study of response to subunit inactivated influenza vaccine. General study findings and limits: After each seasonal influenza vaccination, few new T cells are recruited, the authors suggested.

With regard to this clonotype: As yet, its antigen is unknown.

Germline V gene lookup returns CDR1 SGHRS and CDR2 YFSETQ. V was cut by 5 bases and J by 4 bases, with 16 bases left in between. This CDR3 region has 15 residues. TCRdb reanalysed the RT-PCR reads using MiXCR and keeps one entry per CDR3 protein. This table has roughly 700,000 distinct CDR3 sequences, roughly 14% appearing once. The TCR sequence derives from a man aged 50 to 59 who received an inactivated influenza vaccine. The V gene is TRBV5-1, the J gene TRBJ2-1, with D unresolved. This material consisted of PBMCs from blood, taken 14 to 15 days before vaccination. CDR3: CASRVRTRNYNEQFF. The CDR3 DNA follows: TGCGCCAGCAGGGTAAGGACCCGAAATTACAATGAGCAGTTCTTC.